The sequence of this T cell receptor beta chain was determined in a study of cytomegalovirus exposure and HLA in healthy donors (TCRdb year 2017). With regard to the full study: An earlier analysis of 587 of the donors reported 250 to 350 Gb of sequence data and around 100 million unique TCR beta sequences obtained from approximately 180 million T cells. Every repertoire in the discovery cohort had been generated on one and the same sequencing platform. An early release that covered about 600 HLA-typed donors contained approximately 300 gigabases of sequencing data and around 80 million unique TCR sequences. Rather than using new phenotypic data, the later analysis identified candidate immune exposures from TCR beta sequences and from how often those sequences occurred across donors. An earlier analysis of around 540 of the donors applied high-throughput TCR beta sequencing to assess whether each TCR beta V gene segment acted as functional or pseudogenic. Among around 400 genotyped donors of the cohort, an average of around 240,000 unique TCR beta nucleotide sequences was sequenced per donor, of which about 18% were non-productive. Donor age, sex, ethnicity and CMV serostatus were compiled together with the repertoire data. A handful of DR-DQ haplotypes were handled as single units for association and clustering because linkage in the cohort was strong. High-throughput TCR immunosequencing, statistical association of individual TCRs with disease status, and machine learning were combined to predict cytomegalovirus infection status. A later genetic analysis took genome-wide SNP genotypes for about 55% of the 666 donors and used that subset as a discovery cohort. The study aimed to test whether cataloging public T cell receptors could reveal signatures of past pathogen exposure. The T cell repertoires of under 750 subjects were profiled by immunosequencing and related to cytomegalovirus serostatus. To study patterns of TCR occurrence, a later analysis re-analyzed previously published TCR beta repertoires from 650 to 750 donors and added high-resolution HLA genotyping. The number of typed donors differed by locus: 629-630 for A, B, C, DRB1 and DQB1; 500 to 550 for DQA1; 606 for DPA1; and about 470 for DPB1. Besides the first cohort of 666 subjects, a separate validation cohort made up of 120 or so different subjects was used. Class I and class II HLA loci were covered by the typing at four-digit resolution. Of the approximately 400 genotyped donors, 65% to 90% were placed in the genetic ancestry cluster associated with self-reported Caucasian donors.

The cohort was made up of roughly 670 healthy bone marrow donors. At the time of sampling, all cohort members were nominally healthy, though unrecorded immune exposures were likely present. The donor was CMV seronegative and belonged to the group of 380 or so seronegative cohort members. Each donor provided a peripheral blood sample, and peripheral blood mononuclear cells were used for TCR beta sequencing. The Qiagen DNeasy Blood Extraction Kit was used to extract genomic DNA from the blood cell samples. V and J are truncated by 1 base and 7 bases respectively, leaving an intervening sequence of 12 bases. The CDR3 holds 14 amino acids from the cysteine to the phenylalanine. Only CDR3 DNA is held: 42 bases, read in frame from base 1. CDR1 and CDR2 are read off the germline V gene as SGHRS and YFSETQ. With regard to this clone: Its antigen target is currently unknown. No qualities accompany the bases; no much larger clone lies one base away.

The method behind the library was the immunoSEQ multiplex PCR assay. For the multiplex PCR, a mixture combining 60 forward primers for TCR Vbeta segments and 13 reverse primers for TCR Jbeta segments was used. The CDR3 region of rearranged TCR beta genes was amplified from genomic DNA with a multiplex PCR assay. Amplified TCR beta libraries were sequenced as 87-base-pair reads on the Illumina HiSeq System. The published analysis was carried out like this. In a later analysis, 80 million or so unique TCR beta chains were counted across the approximately 640 repertoires, and around 11 million of these chains were shared by at least two donors. Raw reads were error-corrected and collapsed into unique sequences with a nearest-neighbor algorithm that merged closely related sequences to remove PCR and sequencing errors. CDR3 sequences were aligned to IMGT reference sequences to assign V, D and J gene segments. Each retained sequence needed at least a six-nucleotide match to both a V gene segment and a J gene segment. A rearrangement counted as productive if the CDR3 had no stop codons and remained in frame with V and J, and every other rearrangement counted as non-productive. CDR3 was defined according to IMGT convention as the region running from the second conserved V-encoded cysteine to the conserved J-encoded phenylalanine. Sequences without an unambiguous match to a single V gene segment were excluded from the earlier analysis of about 600 of the donors. In an earlier analysis of 587 of the donors, a V segment was called functional when productive rearrangements were above 56.7%, and segregating when the standard deviation between donors exceeded 5%. To diagnose cytomegalovirus status from the catalog of TCR beta chain sequences, a statistical classification framework was built. A later analysis assigned V and J genes by comparing TCR nucleotide sequences with IMGT/GENE-DB human TR gene sequences. A later analysis assigned CDR3 sequences and most-parsimonious VDJ recombination scenarios with the TCRdist pipeline. In a later analysis, every TCR beta chain was defined by the combination of its CDR3 amino acid sequence and its V-gene family, and reads without a unique V-gene family were dropped. To address suspected cross-contamination and a sequencing artifact, a later analysis removed approximately 590 highly shared, low-generation-probability nucleotide sequences. In a later analysis, a clonal expansion index was calculated for each public chain from normalized within-repertoire ranks of inferred template counts. In a later analysis, generation probabilities were computed using a VDJ recombination model fitted to out-of-frame rearrangements, and the results were checked against IGoR. A later analysis scored TCR-TCR, TCR-HLA and TCR-CMV co-occurrence with hypergeometric tests, applying a repertoire-size bias correction to TCR pairs. In a later analysis, false discovery rates were estimated by permuting HLA or CMV assignments 20 times. A later analysis grouped co-occurring TCRs with DBSCAN, adding TCRdist sequence similarity when clustering within HLA-allele-positive subsets. Co-occurrence clustering excluded repertoires with fewer than 30,000 or more than 120,000 public chains, plus five with anomalous nucleotide sharing. TCRdb took this table from immuneACCESS and kept in-frame rearrangements with V and J called. Such tables lack part of the clones; where checked against another copy, unresolved V genes explain under half of the gap, and the rest is unexplained. V and J calls and clone size are those listed in that table; D and trimming were worked out from the DNA. This sample is represented by about 150,000 clones; around 79% of them were singletons. The ten biggest clones cover around 3.7% of the sample.

Results the study describes overall, beyond this receptor: Linkage disequilibrium might explain the correlated functional status among segregating V segments, but an unknown experimental factor could not be excluded. In both the original and validation cohorts, the classifier was reported to diagnose cytomegalovirus status with high specificity and sensitivity. A later analysis associated roughly 17,000 TCR beta sequences with specific HLA alleles at a false discovery rate of 0.05. Three of the identified cytomegalovirus-associated TCR beta chains were confirmed in vitro to be specific for cytomegalovirus antigens. In a later analysis, HLA-associated TCR beta chains showed more clonal expansion and lower generation probabilities than non-associated chains that were equally common. The study gave a list of more than 150 TCR beta chains associated with cytomegalovirus. A later analysis found that TCR association rates varied across HLA loci, with DRB1 alleles showing the most associated TCRs and HLA-C alleles the fewest. A further reported finding was that TCR beta sequences accurately predicted the HLA-A and HLA-B alleles for most subjects in the first cohort. HLA typing was unavailable for some donors at each locus, so association tests used only the typed subset. Some IMGT-functional V segments, including TRBV6-2 and TRBV6-3, could not be distinguished by the 87-base-pair reads and were therefore excluded. The cohort was sequenced for TCR beta chains only, and without alpha or paired-chain data the features that could be detected were limited. The authors suggested that the approach could potentially be generalized to other disease states and immunological phenotypes. A later genetic analysis reported fewer N-insertions in productive TCRs among donors in an Asian-associated ancestry cluster than the approximately 670-donor mean. A group of highly shared sequence variants was considered likely to be a technical artifact of the sequencing pipeline. The only immune exposure information available for the cohort was CMV serostatus. An earlier analysis of some 560 of the donors showed that most TCR beta V segments appeared in productive rearrangements either about 87% or about 30% of the time, which broadly matched IMGT annotations. In a later genetic analysis, a missense DCLRE1C variant was associated with V-gene and J-gene trimming of TCR beta chains, and the association was replicated in an independent cohort. The earlier analysis of approximately 540 of the donors excluded seventeen rarely observed V segments, including chromosome 9 orphons, because counts were too low. In a later analysis, several top co-occurrence clusters were reported to appear linked to parvovirus B19, influenza, CMV and Epstein-Barr virus. According to a later analysis, most CMV-associated TCR beta chains appeared to be HLA-restricted, and the HLA associations seemed to be driven largely by CMV exposure. Sequencing depth was assumed to be roughly uniform across donors in the presence/absence analyses, though that assumption may not hold. When HLA alleles, especially DR and DQ, strongly co-occurred, TCR associations were difficult to assign to individual alleles. Across donors, most TCR sequences were observed very rarely, whereas some public TCRs were present in many individuals.

The sequence derives from a male donor in good health and CMV-seronegative. The source material was PBMCs. The chain links TRBV5-1 with TRBJ2-1; the D gene is possibly TRBD1, with 6 bases matching. The DNA reads TGCGCCAGCAGCTTGCAGGGGTCACGTAATGAGCAGTTCTTC. It translates as CASSLQGSRNEQFF.